A single sample gave rise to the 26 T cell receptor beta chains below, sequenced in a study of T cell responses to AZD1222 COVID-19 vaccine. Data came from immunoSEQ multiplex PCR; TCRdb stores just in-frame clones and leaves some out. Altogether around 120,000 clones are present, just under 95% being singletons, with the ten largest covering 2.5% to 3.5%. The material sequenced was peripheral blood, taken on day 0 of AZD1222 vaccination. These receptors came from an adult in good health.

The V call is TRBV28, the J call TRBJ1-5, with 9 nucleotides matching TRBD1. The V and J ends lost 8 bases and 2 bases, in that order; junction bases with no gene match: 10. Per germline, CDR1 MDHEN and CDR2 SYDVKM. The CDR3 length is 16 residues. CDR3 nucleotide sequence: TGTGCCAGCCACATGGGGGACAGGGATGGCAATCAGCCCCAGCATTTT. It encodes CASHMGDRDGNQPQHF.

The V gene is TRBV27, the J gene TRBJ1-6, with D perhaps matching TRBD1 (6 bases). The CDR3 has 16 residues. Germline V gene sequence: CDR1 MNHEY, CDR2 SMNVEV (reference sequence). V was shortened by 9 bases and J by 6 bases, with 21 bases between the two germline ends. The CDR3 region is CARTGGAIFSNSPLHF. For the CDR3, the DNA is TGTGCCAGAACGGGGGGGGCCATCTTCTCTAATTCACCCCTCCACTTT.

The CDR3 region is CAISPGLEQFF. CDR3 coding DNA: TGTGCCATCAGCCCGGGACTGGAGCAGTTCTTC. The chain recombines TRBV10-3 with TRBJ2-1; the D gene is possibly TRBD2 (6 bases). This CDR3 is built from 11 residues. Germline CDR1 is ENHRY and CDR2 is SYGVKD. Trimming took off 6 bases at V and 10 bases at J, with 10 bases between the two ends.

In this sample, this clone turned up a few times. V is TRBV5-8 and J is TRBJ1-4, with D unclear. There are 15 residues in the CDR3. Trimming removed 2 bases from V and 5 bases from J, with 13 bases in between. Germline CDR1 and CDR2: SGHTS and YDEGEE. DNA of the CDR3: TGTGCCAGCAGCTTAGTAATGGGCCAGAATGAAAAACTGTTTTTT. Translating gives CASSLVMGQNEKLFF.

The rearrangement links TRBV4-2 to TRBJ2-7, with TRBD2 matching 12 bases. The V segment lost 4 bases and the J segment 7 bases; nucleotides outside the gene matches: 8. CDR3 size: 15 residues. Germline-derived CDR1 and CDR2 are LGHNA and YNFKEQ. The CDR3 is CASSPLAGGPGEQYF. The CDR3 DNA is TGTGCCAGCAGCCCCCTAGCGGGGGGGCCGGGGGAGCAGTACTTC.

CDR3 protein: CASSLLGGMREQYF. The CDR3 nucleotides are TGTGCCAGCAGTTTACTGGGGGGGATGCGCGAGCAGTACTTC. V is TRBV28 and J is TRBJ2-7; 7 bases align to TRBD2. The CDR3 contains 14 residues. Looked up from germline, CDR1 is MDHEN and CDR2 is SYDVKM. V lost 2 bases, J lost 6 bases, and 7 bases stayed unmatched.

The chain joins TRBV6-6 to TRBJ2-1; 7 bases agree with TRBD2. The junction had 6 bases not matched to a gene; V was cut back by 5 bases and J by 2 bases. Per germline, CDR1 MNHNY and CDR2 SVGAGI (reference sequence). The CDR3 spans 15 residues. The CDR3 nucleotides are TGTGCCAGCAGTGGGGGGGTTAATCCCTACAATGAGCAGTTCTTC. Protein product: CASSGGVNPYNEQFF.

This chain uses TRBV30 with TRBJ1-6; D gene uncertain. V was shortened by 3 bases and J by 7 bases, with 16 bases between the two germline ends. Germline CDR1 and CDR2: GTSNPN and SVGIG (reference sequence). There are 15 residues in the CDR3. The CDR3 DNA is TGTGCCTGGAGGCAACAGTGGGTCGGGAATTCACCCCTCCACTTT. This gives the protein CAWRQQWVGNSPLHF.

The gene calls are TRBV11-2 and TRBJ2-7, with a weak D call TRBD2 (7 bases). Germline loops: CDR1 SGHAT, CDR2 FQNNGV. The CDR3 runs to 18 residues. V lost 2 bases and J lost 3, with 23 bases in between. The CDR3 nucleotides read TGTGCCAGCAGCTTAAGGGGGGGGGATATTAGCGGTAACTACGAGCAGTACTTC. Amino acid sequence: CASSLRGGDISGNYEQYF.

With regard to this clone: A junction boundary mismatches the germline segment, possibly from a read error. The chain combines TRBV7-7 with TRBJ2-5; 11 bases align to TRBD1. The germline V gene has CDR1 SSHAT and CDR2 FNYEAQ (reference sequence). This CDR3 comprises 16 residues. Here the CDR3 DNA reads TGTGCTAGCAGCCTACAAGGGACAGGGGGATCAGGGACCCAGTACTTC. Its translation is CASSLQGTGGSGTQYF.

The chain uses TRBV2 and TRBJ2-1; 7 nucleotides line up with TRBD1. The trim removed 6 bases at V and 3 bases at J, leaving 8 bases unmatched. The germline V gene has CDR1 SNHLY and CDR2 FYNNEI. The CDR3 totals 15 residues. CDR3 sequence reads: CASRLSRGYYNEQFF. CDR3 coding DNA: TGTGCCAGCAGATTGAGCAGGGGGTACTACAATGAGCAGTTCTTC.

V is TRBV7-3 and J is TRBJ1-1; D might be TRBD1 (5 bases). This CDR3 is 15 amino acids long. V lost 5 bases and J lost 0, with 13 bases in between. The germline CDR1 and CDR2 sequences are SGHTA and FQGTGA. The CDR3 is CASSPGGFMNTEAFF. CDR3 DNA sequence: TGTGCCAGCAGCCCTGGGGGGTTCATGAACACTGAAGCTTTCTTT. Full variable domain (missing parts from reference TRBV7-3 and TRBJ1-1): GAGVSQTPSNKVTEKGKYVELRCDPISGHTALYWYRQSLGQGPEFLIYFQGTGAADDSGLPNDRFFAVRPEGSVSTLKIQRTERGDSAVYLCASSPGGFMNTEAFFGQGTRLTVV.

This chain links TRBV6-5 with TRBJ1-2, with D maybe TRBD1 (5 bases). V was cut by 8 bases and J by 0 bases, with 16 bases left in between. The CDR3 runs to 15 residues. The germline gives CDR1 MNHEY, CDR2 SVGAGI. The CDR3 loop reads CASLGEGGTNYGYTF. The CDR3 DNA reads TGTGCCAGCCTGGGGGAGGGCGGAACTAACTATGGCTACACCTTC.

V and J are TRBV27 and TRBJ1-6, with D possibly matching TRBD1 (5 bases). Trimming removed 7 bases from V and 10 bases from J, with 17 bases in between. This CDR3 has 14 amino acids. Per the germline V gene, CDR1 is MNHEY and CDR2 is SMNVEV (reference sequence). CDR3 loop: CASTAGKGVSPLHF. CDR3 in DNA: TGTGCCAGCACAGCAGGGAAAGGCGTCTCACCCCTCCACTTT.

The chain joins TRBV10-1 to TRBJ1-1; tentatively, D is TRBD1 (5 bases). CDR1 and CDR2 from the germline V gene are WNHNN and SYGVQD (reference sequence). V was cut by 4 bases and J by 6 bases, with 12 bases left in between. The CDR3 is made up of 13 amino acids. In DNA form, the CDR3 reads TGCGCCAGCAGTGTCGGCAGGGTCGCTGAAGCTTTCTTT. It codes for CASSVGRVAEAFF.

This chain connects TRBV29-1 to TRBJ2-3, with 9 nucleotides matching TRBD2. V dropped 6 bases and J dropped 2; count of bases not matched to a gene: 9. CDR3 size: 15 residues. Germline V gene sequence: CDR1 SQVTM, CDR2 ANQGSEA. The CDR3 region is CSVSLTSGHTDTQYF. The CDR3 DNA is TGCAGCGTATCCTTGACTAGCGGTCACACAGATACGCAGTATTTT.

The rearrangement links TRBV9 to TRBJ2-3; D possibly corresponds to TRBD2 (6 bases). V dropped 3 bases and J dropped 3 bases, with 17 bases sitting between them. Germline-derived CDR1 and CDR2 are SGDLS and YYNGEE. The CDR3 length is 16 residues. CDR3 DNA sequence: TGTGCCAGCAGCGCCCTTATAGCGGCAGATACAGATACGCAGTATTTT. Translating it yields CASSALIAADTDTQYF.

This chain links TRBV2 with TRBJ1-3; D gene uncertain. Germline loops: CDR1 SNHLY, CDR2 FYNNEI. V was cut by 5 bases and J by 0 bases, with 8 bases left in between. The CDR3 length is 14 residues. CDR3 sequence reads: CASSLGSSGNTIYF. The CDR3 DNA is TGTGCCAGCAGTCTCGGCAGCTCTGGAAACACCATATATTTT.

V and J are TRBV5-6 and TRBJ1-2; 10 positions agree with TRBD1. The CDR3 totals 14 residues. Germline V gives CDR1 SGHDT, CDR2 YYEEEE. Trimming took 3 bases from V and 6 from J; bases not matched to a gene: 5. The CDR3 reads CASSWDRGLHGYTF. The CDR3 nucleotides are TGTGCCAGCAGCTGGGACAGGGGACTTCATGGCTACACCTTC.

This chain uses TRBV19 with TRBJ2-2, with 9 bases lining up with TRBD2. In germline, CDR1 is LNHDA, CDR2 SQIVND (reference sequence). With 3 bases clipped from V and 4 bases from J, the junction kept 6 bases outside the gene matches. The CDR3 is made up of 16 amino acids. The CDR3 is CASSILAGLGTGELFF. DNA of the CDR3: TGTGCCAGTAGTATCCTAGCGGGACTAGGCACCGGGGAGCTGTTTTTT.

The rearrangement uses TRBV5-1 and TRBJ1-1, with D unresolved. CDR3 size: 13 residues. Germline V gives CDR1 SGHRS, CDR2 YFSETQ. Trimming pared 3 bases from V and 1 base from J, leaving 7 bases between. CDR3 region: CASSSLGNTEAFF. The CDR3 coding sequence is TGCGCCAGCAGCTCCCTTGGGAACACTGAAGCTTTCTTT.

The chain uses TRBV9 and TRBJ1-3; tentative D call: TRBD1 (6 bases). CDR1 and CDR2 from the germline V gene are SGDLS and YYNGEE. This CDR3 is 17 amino acids long. Trimming pared 1 base from V and 0 bases from J, leaving 14 bases between. The CDR3 loop is CASSVMSGQNSGNTIYF. In DNA, the CDR3 is TGTGCCAGCAGCGTAATGAGCGGACAGAACTCTGGAAACACCATATATTTT. Looking up the rest from reference TRBV9 and TRBJ1-3 gives the full variable domain: DSGVTQTPKHLITATGQRVTLRCSPRSGDLSVYWYQQSLDQGLQFLIQYYNGEERAKGNILERFSAQQFPDLHSELNLSSLELGDSALYFCASSVMSGQNSGNTIYFGEGSWLTVV.

The V and J genes are TRBV19 and TRBJ1-6; the D gene is possibly TRBD1 (6 bases). The CDR3 contains 14 residues. Per germline, CDR1 LNHDA and CDR2 SQIVND (reference sequence). Trimming removed 1 base from V and 6 bases from J, with 7 bases in between. The CDR3 sequence: CASSIVQGNSPLHF. CDR3 nucleotide sequence: TGTGCCAGTAGTATAGTACAGGGTAATTCACCCCTCCACTTT.

The gene calls are TRBV5-1 and TRBJ2-7, with 13 bases aligning to TRBD2. In germline, CDR1 is SGHRS, CDR2 YFSETQ. CDR3 length: 15 amino acids. Trimming removed 4 bases from V and 3 bases from J; junction bases left unmatched: 4. The CDR3 region has the DNA TGCGCCAGCAGCCCTGGACTAGCGGGAGTCTACGAGCAGTACTTC. It codes for CASSPGLAGVYEQYF.

The genes are TRBV7-2 and TRBJ2-1; either TRBD1 or TRBD2 may supply D (5 bases each). The germline V gene encodes CDR1 SGHTA and CDR2 FQGNSA. CDR3 length: 15 residues. Deletions cut 1 base from V and 0 bases from J, with 7 bases between. This CDR3 reads CASSLGGDSYNEQFF. In DNA form, the CDR3 reads TGTGCCAGCAGCTTAGGAGGGGACTCCTACAATGAGCAGTTCTTC.

V gene TRBV28 combines with J gene TRBJ1-2; unclear D gene. Germline assignment: CDR1 MDHEN and CDR2 SYDVKM. The germline V and J ends were trimmed by 2 bases and 7 bases, with 8 bases remaining between them. This CDR3 comprises 12 residues. The CDR3 here is CASSLLGRGYTF. CDR3 coding DNA: TGTGCCAGCAGTTTACTTGGTCGTGGCTACACCTTC.